Listed below are T cell receptor beta chains from one sample, sequenced in a study of cytomegalovirus exposure and HLA in healthy donors. Clones were sequenced by immunoSEQ multiplex PCR, and TCRdb holds only the in-frame ones, with some missing. This sample has about 120,000 clones, with 80% to 90% found just once. The sample was PBMCs. The receptors derive from a man aged 35 to 55 in good health and CMV-seronegative. Both conserved end residues are part of each CDR3. The D gene is left open where the match is weak. For some rows the clone size is stated as once, few or many, or as a class when expanded; others skip it.

>NA|NA|TRBJ1-2|12|TRBV5-4
TGTGCCAGCAGCTTGGTCCAGGGGAGCTACACCTTC
CASSLVQGSYTF
>NA|TRBD2|TRBJ2-7|14|TRBV27
TGTGCCAGCAAATTAGGACTAGCGGGAAACGAGCAGTACTTC
CASKLGLAGNEQYF
>NA|NA|TRBJ1-5|15|TRBV27
TGTGCCAGCAGATCTTACGGGACTGGTAATCAGCCCCAGCATTTT
CASRSYGTGNQPQHF
>NA|TRBD1|TRBJ1-5|15|TRBV10-3
TGTGCCATCAGTGATGTCCCAGGGGGTAATCAGCCCCAGCATTTT
CAISDVPGGNQPQHF
>NA|TRBD1|TRBJ2-3|17|TRBV9
TGTGCCAGCGCACGGGAAGGGAGACAGGGTGCATCAGATACGCAGTATTTT
CASAREGRQGASDTQYF
>NA|NA|TRBJ2-1|15|TRBV2
TGTGCCAGCAGCGAAACTAGCTTTAGCTACAATGAGCAGTTCTTC
CASSETSFSYNEQFF
>NA|NA|TRBJ2-6|17|TRBV7-2
TGTGCCAGCAGCTTAGGACAGACCGGGGGTGGGGCCAACGTCCTGACTTTC
CASSLGQTGGGANVLTF
>NA|NA|TRBJ2-5|12|TRBV29-1
TGCAGCGCCCAGAAGTACCAAGAGACCCAGTACTTC
CSAQKYQETQYF
>NA|TRBD2|TRBJ2-7|17|TRBV10-3
TGTGCCATCAGTAGCATAGCGGGGATGAGGAGCTCCTACGAGCAGTACTTC
CAISSIAGMRSSYEQYF
>NA|TRBD1|TRBJ1-2|15|TRBV27
TGTGCCAGCAGTTTAGCACAGGGGCAAAACTATGGCTACACCTTC
CASSLAQGQNYGYTF
>NA|NA|TRBJ1-1|13|TRBV14
TGTGCCAGCAGCCTCCAGGTTAACACTGAAGCTTTCTTT
CASSLQVNTEAFF
>NA|NA|TRBJ1-2|13|TRBV6-1
TGTGCCAGCGGAGCCACTGAGAACTATGGCTACACCTTC
CASGATENYGYTF
>few|NA|TRBJ1-6|13|TRBV7-2
TGTGCCAGCAGCCCCCGACAGGAACCACCCCTCCACTTT
CASSPRQEPPLHF
>NA|TRBD1|TRBJ1-1|16|TRBV9
TGTGCCAGCGGCGTAGGGGGGACAGGACGGAACACTGAAGCTTTCTTT
CASGVGGTGRNTEAFF
>NA|TRBD1|TRBJ2-4|16|TRBV5-5
TGTGCCAGCAGCTTAGGACAGGGTGTTACCAAAAACATTCAGTACTTC
CASSLGQGVTKNIQYF
>NA|TRBD2|TRBJ2-1|17|TRBV7-9
TGTTCCAGCAGCCCTCTAGCGGGAGGGGCATCCTACAATGAGCAGTTCTTC
CSSSPLAGGASYNEQFF
>NA|TRBD1|TRBJ2-3|16|TRBV10-3
TGTGCCATCAGTGACCCCGACAGGGGGGGTAGGGATACGCAGTATTTT
CAISDPDRGGRDTQYF
>NA|TRBD1|TRBJ2-2|15|TRBV5-1
TGCGCCAGCAGCTTGCAGGGGGTGATCACCGGGGAGCTGTTTTTT
CASSLQGVITGELFF
>NA|TRBD2|TRBJ2-7|14|TRBV5-1
TGCGCCAGCAGATTGAGCGGGGGGTCTAACGAGCAGTACTTC
CASRLSGGSNEQYF
>NA|NA|TRBJ1-1|14|TRBV5-1
TGCGCCAGCAGCTTGGCACAGGGAACGGTTGAAGCTTTCTTT
CASSLAQGTVEAFF
>many|NA|TRBJ1-5|14|TRBV30
TGTGCCTGGAGTGAACAGGGTGGGAATCAGCCCCAGCATTTT
CAWSEQGGNQPQHF
>NA|NA|TRBJ2-6|15|TRBV5-1
TGCGCCAGCAGCGACTCTGTCGCGGGGGCCAACGTCCTGACTTTC
CASSDSVAGANVLTF